This TCR beta chain stems from a study of blood T cell repertoires in COVID-19. Overall study: Samples taken during acute and convalescent COVID-19 were collected in the United States, Italy and Spain. The cDNA or gDNA used as material had been derived from T cells, B-cell-depleted T cells, or PBMCs.

As processed by the authors: Estimates of nucleated cell counts were drawn from the amplification of reference gene primers. Data came from immunoSEQ multiplex PCR; TCRdb stores just in-frame clones and leaves some out. V, J and clone size derive from that table, while D and trimming were established from the DNA sequence. This table has 66,000 or so clones, around 80% appearing once. V was shortened by 8 bases and J by 0 bases, with 20 bases between the two germline ends. Germline-derived CDR1 and CDR2 are MNHEY and SMNVEV (reference sequence). CDR3 length equals 18 residues. The sample was peripheral blood. This sequence was found in a human donor in a cohort sampled during active COVID-19. The chain employs TRBV27 and TRBJ2-6, with D perhaps TRBD2 (6 bases). This CDR3 is CASGLSRGLSSGANVLTF. Written as DNA, the CDR3 is TGTGCCAGCGGCCTTTCGCGGGGCCTCAGCTCTGGGGCCAACGTCCTGACTTTC.